Shown below are 4 T cell receptor beta chains from a single sample sequenced in a study of T cell changes during pregnancy in multiple sclerosis. Generated by immunoSEQ multiplex PCR, the TCRdb table keeps only in-frame clones and is missing some. The sample contains tens of thousands of clones, 90% to 95% of which appear only once. Sequenced here: CD4+ T cells from peripheral blood mononuclear cells, sampled in the second trimester of pregnancy. These receptors all come from a female donor in good health, enrolled as a control in a pregnancy study.

The chain is built from TRBV7-2 and TRBJ1-2, with TRBD1 as a possible D gene (6 bases). Germline CDR1 SGHTA, CDR2 FQGNSA. V lost 5 bases to trimming and J lost 5 bases, with 18 bases between them. The CDR3 runs to 15 residues. The CDR3 spells CASSPSTGLQYGYTF. As DNA, the CDR3 is TGTGCCAGCAGCCCCTCGACAGGTCTGCAATATGGCTACACCTTC.

The rearrangement joins TRBV15 to TRBJ1-3; weak D call: TRBD1 (6 bases). This CDR3 has 15 residues. Germline assignment: CDR1 LNHNV and CDR2 YYDKDF (reference sequence). Trimming cost V 5 bases and J 3 bases, with 14 bases left between them. CDR3 loop: CATSGGFGGGNTIYF. The CDR3 DNA reads as TGTGCCACCAGCGGGGGCTTTGGGGGTGGAAACACCATATATTTT.

Comments on this clone: Germline and junction disagree at one end, which may indicate a read error. Other DNA variants within this sample encode the same CDR3. The genes are TRBV28 and TRBJ2-3; D possibly corresponds to TRBD2 (6 bases). CDR3 length equals 17 residues. Germline loops: CDR1 MDHEN, CDR2 SYDVKM. Written as DNA, the CDR3 is TGCGCCAGCAAGGAGGCTAGCGTACCTTCTAGCACAGATACGCAGTATTTT. Its translation: CASKEASVPSSTDTQYF.

This CDR3 reads CASSSFGRVDNEQFF. The CDR3 DNA follows: TGTGCCAGCAGCTCCTTCGGGAGGGTGGACAATGAGCAGTTCTTC. The rearrangement links TRBV9 to TRBJ2-1, with 8 nucleotides matching TRBD2. Germline V CDR1 and CDR2: SGDLS, YYNGEE. Unmatched junction bases numbered 8, after V lost 4 bases and J lost 5 bases. This CDR3 is 15 amino acids long.